This T cell receptor (beta chain) derives from a study of blood T cell repertoires in COVID-19. With 4 bases clipped from V and 0 bases from J, the junction kept 7 bases outside the gene matches. Germline V gene lookup returns CDR1 SGHDT and CDR2 YYEEEE. The CDR3 covers 16 residues. The repertoire was sequenced with immunoSEQ multiplex PCR; TCRdb's copy has only in-frame clones and lacks some. Found here are approximately 310,000 clones, 80% to 90% of them singletons; the top ten hold 1%. Sequencing input: peripheral blood. V gene TRBV5-6 combines with J gene TRBJ2-1, with 7 bases identical to TRBD1. This clonotype originated in a man in his forties or fifties with active or convalescent COVID-19. The CDR3 region has the DNA TGTGCCAGCAGCCCGCAACAGGGGAGCTCCTACAATGAGCAGTTCTTC. Encoded protein: CASSPQQGSSYNEQFF.